Below are 29 T cell receptor beta chains sequenced from a single sample in a study of CD8+ T cells in alopecia areata. Sequencing templates came from extracted RNA that was reverse transcribed into cDNA. The table came from immunoSEQ multiplex PCR; TCRdb's copy has only in-frame clones and leaves some out. The repertoire has about 180,000 clones, around 51% of them found once; the top ten carry 10%. Treatment reported: oral pan-JAK inhibitor, 5-10 mg twice daily. Material: CD8+ T cells sorted from blood, obtained around week 53, from a patient treated with tofacitinib. These receptors were taken from a human donor with alopecia areata.

The rearrangement links TRBV11-2 to TRBJ2-5; 9 bases map to TRBD2. J lost 0 bases, V lost 6 bases, and 8 bases had no gene match. Germline CDR1 is SGHAT and CDR2 is FQNNGV. There are 16 residues in the CDR3. The DNA of the CDR3 is TGTGCCAGCAGATCGGGGAGCGGGGGGTACCAAGAGACCCAGTACTTC. Its translation is CASRSGSGGYQETQYF.

The V call is TRBV5-1, the J call TRBJ2-7, with D uncertain. Germline lookup yields CDR1 SGHRS and CDR2 YFSETQ. V was cut by 5 bases and J by 1 base, with 10 bases left in between. The CDR3 covers 13 residues. The CDR3: CASSWTESYEQYF. CDR3 coding DNA: TGCGCCAGCAGTTGGACGGAATCCTACGAGCAGTACTTC.

The chain couples TRBV4-1 to TRBJ1-1, with D uncertain. This CDR3 has 16 residues. In germline, CDR1 is MGHRA, CDR2 YSYEKL. V lost 0 bases, J lost 0 bases, and 11 bases lay in between. CDR3 sequence reads: CASSQDQGLMNTEAFF. As DNA, the CDR3 is TGCGCCAGCAGCCAAGATCAAGGACTTATGAACACTGAAGCTTTCTTT.

The table lists this clone with a count of one. The chain links TRBV30 to TRBJ1-2, with D hard to call. The CDR3 loop spans 13 amino acids. Trimming removed 3 bases from V and 6 bases from J, with 14 bases in between. Per germline, CDR1 GTSNPN and CDR2 SVGIG (reference sequence). CDR3 nucleotide sequence: TGTGCCTGGAGCGTGGGGAACTTGGATGGCTACACCTTC. This sequence encodes CAWSVGNLDGYTF.

This chain joins TRBV13 and TRBJ1-1; a weak D match, TRBD1 (6 bases). V was shortened by 6 bases and J by 1 base, with 12 bases between the two germline ends. The length of the CDR3 is 14 residues. CDR1 and CDR2 (germline): PRHDT, FYEKMQ (reference sequence). This chain's CDR3 is CASRTLGGNTEAFF. DNA for the CDR3: TGTGCCAGCAGGACACTAGGGGGGAACACTGAAGCTTTCTTT.

The genes are TRBV30 and TRBJ2-7, with 7 bases lining up with TRBD1. Trimming at V came to 5 bases and at J to 5 bases, leaving 9 bases not matched to a gene. The germline CDR1 and CDR2 sequences are GTSNPN and SVGIG (reference sequence). The CDR3 has 13 amino acids. The CDR3 DNA is TGTGCCTGGGGTACAGGGGCCTCTCACGAGCAGTACTTC. Its protein is CAWGTGASHEQYF.

The genes are TRBV27 and TRBJ1-4; TRBD1 matches at 8 bases. J was trimmed by 8 bases and V by 6 bases; bases with no gene match: 8. CDR3 length equals 14 residues. The germline V gene encodes CDR1 MNHEY and CDR2 SMNVEV (reference sequence). CDR3 in amino acids: CASSRDRFWEKLFF. The CDR3 DNA follows: TGTGCCAGCAGCCGGGACAGGTTTTGGGAAAAACTGTTTTTT.

The rearrangement links TRBV6-5 to TRBJ2-7, with 7 bases fitting TRBD1. After removal of 5 bases from V and 2 bases from J, the junction contained 6 bases not matched to a gene. Germline-derived CDR1 and CDR2 are MNHEY and SVGAGI. This CDR3 contains 14 residues. The CDR3 coding sequence is TGTGCCAGCAGTGTCGACAGGGAAACCTACGAGCAGTACTTC. Its protein is CASSVDRETYEQYF.

The gene calls are TRBV19 and TRBJ1-5, with 8 bases fitting TRBD1. Germline trimming cut 5 bases from V and 4 bases from J; bases unmatched to any gene: 4. The CDR3 runs 14 residues. The V gene's germline CDR1 is LNHDA and CDR2 SQIVND (reference sequence). The CDR3 coding sequence is TGTGCCAGTAGTCCCTGGACAGGGAATCAGCCCCAGCATTTT. Protein: CASSPWTGNQPQHF.

The genes are TRBV27 and TRBJ2-2; 9 positions match TRBD1. Germline values: CDR1 MNHEY, CDR2 SMNVEV (reference sequence). This CDR3 region has 15 residues. J was trimmed by 7 bases and V by 7 bases; bases with no gene match: 10. CDR3 sequence: CASTFKGTGLGELFF. Written as DNA, the CDR3 is TGTGCCAGCACCTTCAAAGGGACAGGGCTCGGGGAGCTGTTTTTT.

V is TRBV27 and J is TRBJ2-3; D perhaps matches TRBD2 (7 bases). Looked up from germline, CDR1 is MNHEY and CDR2 is SMNVEV (reference sequence). V was pared by 0 bases and J by 6 bases, with 16 bases between. This CDR3 has 16 amino acids. CDR3 protein: CASSLSILAGADTQYF. The CDR3 DNA sequence: TGTGCCAGCAGTTTATCGATCCTGGCGGGGGCGGATACGCAGTATTTT.

This clone was seen just once. The chain employs TRBV7-8 and TRBJ2-3; 9 positions match TRBD2. Germline V lookup: CDR1 SGHVS, CDR2 FQNEAQ. After removal of 1 base from V and 5 bases from J, the junction contained 7 bases not matched to a gene. CDR3 length equals 16 residues. This CDR3 reads CASSLDAGGPKDTQYF. CDR3 bases: TGTGCCAGCAGCTTAGATGCGGGGGGGCCGAAAGATACGCAGTATTTT.

This chain joins TRBV7-9 and TRBJ2-3, with D possibly being TRBD1 (6 bases). Trimming cost V 5 bases and J 4 bases, with 16 bases left between them. CDR1 and CDR2 (germline): SEHNR, FQNEAQ (reference sequence). This CDR3 is built from 15 residues. CDR3 sequence reads: CASSPRDKPPDTQYF. The DNA for the CDR3 is TGTGCCAGCAGCCCGAGGGACAAACCGCCAGATACGCAGTATTTT.

The chain recombines TRBV11-2 with TRBJ2-1, with TRBD1 matching 7 bases. Trimming removed 4 bases from V and 2 bases from J; junction bases left unmatched: 8. The length of the CDR3 is 16 residues. Germline V lookup: CDR1 SGHAT, CDR2 FQNNGV. Here the CDR3 DNA reads TGTGCCAGCAGCTCAGACCGGGACAGAACCTACAATGAGCAGTTCTTC. Protein sequence: CASSSDRDRTYNEQFF.

V usage is TRBV7-2 and J usage is TRBJ2-3; no clear D gene. Trimming pared 5 bases from V and 2 bases from J, leaving 5 bases between. Germline lookup yields CDR1 SGHTA and CDR2 FQGNSA. The CDR3 is 12 residues long. The CDR3 loop reads CASSHITDTQYF. CDR3 sequence (DNA): TGTGCCAGCAGCCATATCACAGATACGCAGTATTTT.

Turning to this clone: The junction departs from germline at one end; a sequencing error may be responsible. J is TRBJ2-1 and V is TRBV7-7, with 12 nucleotides matching TRBD2. The germline gives CDR1 SSHAT, CDR2 FNYEAQ (reference sequence). The CDR3 covers 15 residues. The chain's CDR3 is CASSPTSGGNNEQFF. The CDR3 DNA sequence: TGTGCTAGCAGCCCGACTAGCGGGGGAAACAATGAGCAGTTCTTC.

The rearrangement uses TRBV13 and TRBJ2-7; 11 nucleotides align to TRBD1. This CDR3 has 14 amino acids. With V trimmed by 5 bases and J by 6 bases, 6 bases remained unmatched. Germline V gene data show CDR1 as PRHDT and CDR2 as FYEKMQ (reference sequence). The CDR3 nucleotides are TGTGCCAGCAGCGACCGGGACAGGGGGAGCGAGCAGTACTTC. Translating gives CASSDRDRGSEQYF.

The V gene is TRBV14, the J gene TRBJ2-7, with 7 bases identical to TRBD2. Germline V gene lookup returns CDR1 SGHDN and CDR2 FVKESK. Trimming removed 4 bases from V and 7 bases from J; junction bases left unmatched: 16. The CDR3 has 16 amino acids. Written as DNA, the CDR3 is TGTGCCAGCAGCCTGCATTCGGGACTACCCTTTGGGGAGCAGTACTTC. It specifies CASSLHSGLPFGEQYF.

V and J are TRBV5-1 and TRBJ2-5; D ambiguous. Germline values: CDR1 SGHRS, CDR2 YFSETQ. Trimming cost V 3 bases and J 5 bases, with 17 bases left between them. CDR3 length equals 15 residues. CDR3 sequence (DNA): TGCGCCAGCAGCTCCCTGACGGACGGGCTGGAGACCCAGTACTTC. Protein product: CASSSLTDGLETQYF. Filled out from reference TRBV5-1 and TRBJ2-5, the complete variable domain reads KAGVTQTPRYLIKTRGQQVTLSCSPISGHRSVSWYQQTPGQGLQFLFEYFSETQRNKGNFPGRFSGRQFSNSRSEMNVSTLELGDSALYLCASSSLTDGLETQYFGPGTRLLVL.

This clone was counted between two and nine times. V is TRBV27 and J is TRBJ2-3; D may match TRBD1 or TRBD2 (5 bases each). This CDR3 comprises 14 residues. V was cut by 7 bases and J by 5 bases, with 16 bases left in between. Germline lookup yields CDR1 MNHEY and CDR2 SMNVEV (reference sequence). As DNA, the CDR3 is TGTGCCAGCACCGGGGCCCCGGCGGGAGATACGCAGTATTTT. Translated, it gives CASTGAPAGDTQYF.

As regards this clone: Other DNA sequences from this sample encode an identical CDR3 as well. The J gene is TRBJ2-7, the V gene TRBV5-6, with D unresolved. V was shortened by 4 bases and J by 5 bases, with 10 bases between the two germline ends. The CDR3 runs to 12 residues. The germline CDR1 and CDR2 sequences are SGHDT and YYEEEE. In nucleotides, the CDR3 is TGTGCCAGCAGCCGGACCAGCCACGAGCAGTACTTC. Translated, it gives CASSRTSHEQYF.

The CDR3 reads CASSFGWDSYNEQFF. The CDR3 nucleotides are TGTGCCAGCAGCTTCGGGTGGGACTCCTACAATGAGCAGTTCTTC. This chain links TRBV7-9 with TRBJ2-1; D uncertain. CDR3 size: 15 residues. V gave up 3 bases and J gave up 0 bases, with 9 bases separating them. In germline, CDR1 is SEHNR, CDR2 FQNEAQ (reference sequence).

This sequence joins TRBV7-2 and TRBJ2-3, with 7 bases fitting TRBD2. The CDR3 sequence is 14 residues long. With V trimmed by 3 bases and J by 4 bases, 4 bases remained unmatched. CDR1 and CDR2 from the germline V gene are SGHTA and FQGNSA. Here the CDR3 reads CASSFILAADTQYF. CDR3 DNA sequence: TGTGCCAGCAGCTTTATTCTAGCGGCAGATACGCAGTATTTT.

This clone was counted only a few times. The J gene is TRBJ2-1, the V gene TRBV18, with D uncertain. The CDR3 totals 12 residues. Germline CDR1 and CDR2: KGHSH and LQKENI. V was shortened by 2 bases and J by 6 bases, with 5 bases between the two germline ends. The CDR3 DNA reads TGTGCCAGCTCACCAGGTGGCAATGAGCAGTTCTTC. Its protein is CASSPGGNEQFF. Full variable domain (missing parts from reference TRBV18 and TRBJ2-1): NAGVMQNPRHLVRRRGQEARLRCSPMKGHSHVYWYRQLPEEGLKFMVYLQKENIIDESGMPKERFSAEFPKEGPSILRIQQVVRGDSAAYFCASSPGGNEQFFGPGTRLTVL.

This clone appeared many times. A much bigger clone sits one base away, suggesting this may be a read error. The gene calls are TRBV6-1 and TRBJ2-3, with TRBD2 identical over 14 bases. The V gene end was trimmed by 3 bases and the J gene end by 4 bases; junction bases not matched to a gene: 0. This CDR3 has 15 amino acids. The germline CDR1 and CDR2 sequences are MNHNS and SASEGT. CDR3: CASSETSGGADTQYF. Here the CDR3 DNA reads TGTGCCAGCAGTGAGACTAGCGGGGGGGCAGATACGCAGTATTTT.

This clone came up once. At one boundary the junction diverges from the germline segment, which might be a read error. The chain joins TRBV7-8 to TRBJ2-1; 11 positions match TRBD1. This CDR3 is 12 amino acids long. Germline V gene data show CDR1 as SGHVS and CDR2 as FQNEAQ. The CDR3 nucleotides are TGTGCCAGCAGCTTAAGGGACAGGGGGGAACTCTTC. It translates to CASSLRDRGELF.

The rearrangement links TRBV19 to TRBJ2-7; a possible D gene is TRBD1 (6 bases). CDR1 is LNHDA and CDR2 is SQIVND in the germline V gene (reference sequence). V was pared by 10 bases and J by 3 bases, with 10 bases between. The CDR3 loop spans 11 amino acids. This CDR3 is CATSDSYEQYF. The DNA for the CDR3 is TGTGCCACCTCGGACAGCTACGAGCAGTACTTC.

CDR3 sequence (DNA): TGTGCCAGCAGGACAGGGGCCAACACTGAAGCTTTCTTT. Its protein is CASRTGANTEAFF. The V and J genes are TRBV2 and TRBJ1-1, with 8 positions matching TRBD1. With V trimmed by 6 bases and J by 2 bases, 2 bases remained unmatched. Germline V CDR1 and CDR2: SNHLY, FYNNEI. This CDR3 is 13 amino acids long.

The chain is built from TRBV6-5 and TRBJ2-7, with 7 bases aligning to TRBD2. The CDR3 totals 15 residues. In germline, CDR1 is MNHEY, CDR2 SVGAGI. V shed 5 bases and J 2 bases; nucleotides not matched to a gene: 9. The CDR3 DNA reads TGTGCCAGCAGTCCCTTGGGGGGGTCACCCTACGAGCAGTACTTC. Protein: CASSPLGGSPYEQYF.